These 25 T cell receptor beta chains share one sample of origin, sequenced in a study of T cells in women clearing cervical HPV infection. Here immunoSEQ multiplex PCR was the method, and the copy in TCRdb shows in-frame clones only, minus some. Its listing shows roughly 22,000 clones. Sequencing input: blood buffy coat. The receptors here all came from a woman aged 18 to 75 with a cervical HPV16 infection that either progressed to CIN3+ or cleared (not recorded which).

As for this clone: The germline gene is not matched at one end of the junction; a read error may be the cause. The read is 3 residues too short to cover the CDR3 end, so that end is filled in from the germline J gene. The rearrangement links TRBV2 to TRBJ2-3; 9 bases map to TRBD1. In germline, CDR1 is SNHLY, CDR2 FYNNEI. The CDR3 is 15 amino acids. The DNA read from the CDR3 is TGTGCCAGCAGGGAAGACAGGGGGATGCATCAGCCG. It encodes CASREDRGMHQP. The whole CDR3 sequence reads CASREDRGMHQPQYF.

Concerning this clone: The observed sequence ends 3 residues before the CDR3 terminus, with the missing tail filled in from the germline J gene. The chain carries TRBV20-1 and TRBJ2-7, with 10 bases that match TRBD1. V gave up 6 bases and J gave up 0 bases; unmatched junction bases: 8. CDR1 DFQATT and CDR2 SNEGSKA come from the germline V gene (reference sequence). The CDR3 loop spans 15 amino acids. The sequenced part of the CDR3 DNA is TGCAGTGCGTATCGGGACAGGGGTAACTCCTACGAG. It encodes CSAYRDRGNSYE. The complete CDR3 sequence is CSAYRDRGNSYEQYF.

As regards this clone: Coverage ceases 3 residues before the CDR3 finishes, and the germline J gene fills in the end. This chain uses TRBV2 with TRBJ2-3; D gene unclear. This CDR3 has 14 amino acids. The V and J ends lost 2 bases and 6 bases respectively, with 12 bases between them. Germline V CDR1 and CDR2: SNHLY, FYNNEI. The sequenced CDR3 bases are TGTGCCAGCAGTGAAAGTGGGCAACAGGATACG. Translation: CASSESGQQDT. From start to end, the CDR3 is CASSESGQQDTQYF.

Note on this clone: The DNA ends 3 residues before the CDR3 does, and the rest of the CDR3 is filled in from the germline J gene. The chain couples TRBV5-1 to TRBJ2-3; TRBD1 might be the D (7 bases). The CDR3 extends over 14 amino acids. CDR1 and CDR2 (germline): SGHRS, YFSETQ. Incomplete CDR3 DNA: TGCGCCAGCAGCCAGAGGGTCAGGGGGGAGACG. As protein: CASSQRVRGET. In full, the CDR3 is CASSQRVRGETQYF.

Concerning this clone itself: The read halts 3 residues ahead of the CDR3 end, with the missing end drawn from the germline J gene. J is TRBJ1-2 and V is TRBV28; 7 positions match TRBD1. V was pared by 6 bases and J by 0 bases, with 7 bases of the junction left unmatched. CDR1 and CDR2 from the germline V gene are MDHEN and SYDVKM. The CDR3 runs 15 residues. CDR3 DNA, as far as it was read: TGTGCCAGCAGCTTTGACAGGGACGCTAACTATGGC. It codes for CASSFDRDANYG. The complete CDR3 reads CASSFDRDANYGYTF.

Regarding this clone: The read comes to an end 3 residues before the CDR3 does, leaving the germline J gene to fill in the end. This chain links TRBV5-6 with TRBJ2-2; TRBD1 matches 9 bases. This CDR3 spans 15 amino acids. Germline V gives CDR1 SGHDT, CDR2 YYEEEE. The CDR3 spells CASIFSGQGNEKLFF. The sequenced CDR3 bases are TGTGCCAGCATCTTCTCGGGACAGGGTAATGAAAAG.

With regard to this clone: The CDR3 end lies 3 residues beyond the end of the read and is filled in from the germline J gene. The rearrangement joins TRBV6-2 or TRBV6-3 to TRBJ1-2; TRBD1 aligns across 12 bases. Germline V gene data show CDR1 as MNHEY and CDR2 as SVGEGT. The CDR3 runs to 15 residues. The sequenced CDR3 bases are TGTGCCAGCAGCCTGACGGGACAGGGGGCCTACGAC. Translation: CASSLTGQGAYD. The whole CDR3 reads CASSLTGQGAYDYTF.

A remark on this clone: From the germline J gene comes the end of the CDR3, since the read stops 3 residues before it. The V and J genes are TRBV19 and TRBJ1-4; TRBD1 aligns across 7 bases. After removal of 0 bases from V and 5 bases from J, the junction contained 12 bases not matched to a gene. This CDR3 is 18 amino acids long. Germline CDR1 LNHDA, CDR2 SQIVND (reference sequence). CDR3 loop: CASSIDGPARQGNEKLFF. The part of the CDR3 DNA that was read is TGTGCCAGTAGTATAGATGGACCAGCACGACAGGGAAATGAAAAA.

The CDR3 sequence: CANPGGQGITEAFF. Partial CDR3 DNA: TGTGCCAACCCAGGGGGACAGGGTATCACTGAA. The genes are TRBV7-3 and TRBJ1-1; 9 bases agree with TRBD1. The read gets to within 3 residues of the CDR3 end, and the germline J gene fills in the rest. The CDR3 has 14 amino acids. Germline values: CDR1 SGHTA, CDR2 FQGTGA. V gave up 10 bases and J gave up 4 bases; unmatched junction bases: 10.

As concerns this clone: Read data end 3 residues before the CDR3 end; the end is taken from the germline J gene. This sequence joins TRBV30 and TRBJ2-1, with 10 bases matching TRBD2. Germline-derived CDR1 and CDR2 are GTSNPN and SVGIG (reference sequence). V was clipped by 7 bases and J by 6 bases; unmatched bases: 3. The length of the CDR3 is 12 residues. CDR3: CASTSGFNEQFF. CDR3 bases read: TGTGCCTCGACTAGCGGGTTCAATGAG.

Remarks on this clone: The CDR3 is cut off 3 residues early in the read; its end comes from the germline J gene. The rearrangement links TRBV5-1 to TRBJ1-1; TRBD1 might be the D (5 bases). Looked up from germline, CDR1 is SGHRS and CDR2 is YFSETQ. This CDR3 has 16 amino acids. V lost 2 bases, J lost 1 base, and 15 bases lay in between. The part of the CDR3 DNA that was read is TGCGCCAGCAGCTTCGGCCTTAGGGACTCGAACACTGAA. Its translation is CASSFGLRDSNTE. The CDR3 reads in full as CASSFGLRDSNTEAFF.

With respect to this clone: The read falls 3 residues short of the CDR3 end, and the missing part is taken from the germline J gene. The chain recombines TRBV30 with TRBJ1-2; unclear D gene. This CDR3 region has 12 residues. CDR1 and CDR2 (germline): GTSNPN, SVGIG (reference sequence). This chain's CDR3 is CASTSGFNDYTF. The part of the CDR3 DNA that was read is TGTGCCTCGACTAGCGGGTTCAATGAC.

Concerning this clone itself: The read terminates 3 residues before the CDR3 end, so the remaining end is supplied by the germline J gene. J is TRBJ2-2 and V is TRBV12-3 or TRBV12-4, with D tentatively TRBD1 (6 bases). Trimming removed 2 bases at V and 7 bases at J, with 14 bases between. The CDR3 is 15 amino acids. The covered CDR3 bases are TGTGCCAGCAGTTTATCCTACAGGGATATCGGGGAG. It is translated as CASSLSYRDIGE. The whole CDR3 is CASSLSYRDIGELFF.

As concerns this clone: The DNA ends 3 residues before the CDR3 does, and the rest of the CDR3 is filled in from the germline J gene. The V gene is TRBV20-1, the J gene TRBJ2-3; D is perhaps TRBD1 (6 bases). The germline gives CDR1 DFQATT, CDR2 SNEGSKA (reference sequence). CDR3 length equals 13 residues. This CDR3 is CSARATGYQPQYF. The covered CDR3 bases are TGCAGTGCTAGAGCAACAGGGTACCAGCCG.

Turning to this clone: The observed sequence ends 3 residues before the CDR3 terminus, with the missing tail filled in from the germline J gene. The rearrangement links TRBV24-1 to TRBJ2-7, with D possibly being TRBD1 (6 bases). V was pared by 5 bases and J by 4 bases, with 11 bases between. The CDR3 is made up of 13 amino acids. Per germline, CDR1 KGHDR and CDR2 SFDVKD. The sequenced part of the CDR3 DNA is TGTGCCACCAGTGGGGGAGACAGGTACGAG. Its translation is CATSGGDRYE. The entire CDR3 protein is CATSGGDRYEQYF.

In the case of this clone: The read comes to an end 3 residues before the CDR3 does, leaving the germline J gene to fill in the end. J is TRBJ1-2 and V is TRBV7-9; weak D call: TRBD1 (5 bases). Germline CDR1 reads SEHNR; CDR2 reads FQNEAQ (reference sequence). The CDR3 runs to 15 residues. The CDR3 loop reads CASSLGGVYTDTYTF. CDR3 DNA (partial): TGTGCCAGCAGCTTAGGGGGGGTTTACACAGATACC. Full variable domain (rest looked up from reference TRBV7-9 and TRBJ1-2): DTGVSQNPRHKITKRGQNVTFRCDPISEHNRLYWYRQTLGQGPEFLTYFQNEAQLEKSRLLSDRFSAERPKGSFSTLEIQRTEQGDSAMYLCASSLGGVYTDTYTFGSGTRLTVV.

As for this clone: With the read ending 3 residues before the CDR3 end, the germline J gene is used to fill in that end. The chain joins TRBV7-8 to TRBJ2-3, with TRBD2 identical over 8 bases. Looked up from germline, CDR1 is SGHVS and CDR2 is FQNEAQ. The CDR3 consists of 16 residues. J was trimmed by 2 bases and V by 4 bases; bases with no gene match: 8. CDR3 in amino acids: CASSSQGGGFTDTQYF. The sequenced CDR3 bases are TGTGCCAGCAGCTCCCAGGGCGGGGGGTTCACAGATACG.

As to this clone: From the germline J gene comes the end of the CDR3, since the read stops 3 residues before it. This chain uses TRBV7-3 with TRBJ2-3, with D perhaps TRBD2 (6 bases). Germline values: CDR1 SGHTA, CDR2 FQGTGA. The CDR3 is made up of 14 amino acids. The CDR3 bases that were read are TGTGCCAGCAGCTATAGTGTCTCCCGGGGGACG. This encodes CASSYSVSRGT. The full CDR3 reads CASSYSVSRGTQYF.

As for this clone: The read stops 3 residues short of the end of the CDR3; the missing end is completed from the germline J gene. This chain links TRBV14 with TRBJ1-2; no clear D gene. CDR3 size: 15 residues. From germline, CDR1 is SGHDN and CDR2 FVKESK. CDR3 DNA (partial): TGTGCCAGCAGCCCTTTGGTTCGGGGATCAGAGACC. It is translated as CASSPLVRGSET. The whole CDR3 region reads CASSPLVRGSETYTF.

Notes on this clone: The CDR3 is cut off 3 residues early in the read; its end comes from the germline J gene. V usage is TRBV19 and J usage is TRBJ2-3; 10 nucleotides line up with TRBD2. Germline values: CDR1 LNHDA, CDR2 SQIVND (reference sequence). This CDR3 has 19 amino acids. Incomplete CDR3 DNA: TGTGCCAGTAGTAACCCGATACCTAGCGGGGGATTACTCCAAGAGACG. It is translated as CASSNPIPSGGLLQET. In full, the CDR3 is CASSNPIPSGGLLQETQYF.

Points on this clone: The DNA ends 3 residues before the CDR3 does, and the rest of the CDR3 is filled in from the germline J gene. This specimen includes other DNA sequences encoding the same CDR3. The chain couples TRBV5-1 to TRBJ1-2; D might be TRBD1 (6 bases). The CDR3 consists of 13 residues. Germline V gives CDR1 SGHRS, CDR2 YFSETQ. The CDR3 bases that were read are TGCGCCAGCAGCTTGGACAGGGAGGTCGGT. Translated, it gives CASSLDREVG. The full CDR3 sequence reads CASSLDREVGYTF. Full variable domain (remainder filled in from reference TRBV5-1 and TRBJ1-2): KAGVTQTPRYLIKTRGQQVTLSCSPISGHRSVSWYQQTPGQGLQFLFEYFSETQRNKGNFPGRFSGRQFSNSRSEMNVSTLELGDSALYLCASSLDREVGYTFGSGTRLTVV.

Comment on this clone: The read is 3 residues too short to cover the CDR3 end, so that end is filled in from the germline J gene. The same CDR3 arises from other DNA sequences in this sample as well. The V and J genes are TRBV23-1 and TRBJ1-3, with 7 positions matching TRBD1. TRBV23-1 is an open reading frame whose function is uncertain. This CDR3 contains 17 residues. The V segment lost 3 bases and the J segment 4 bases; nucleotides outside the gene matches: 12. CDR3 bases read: TGCGCCAGCAGTCAGGGAACAGGGGAAAAAGACGGAAACACC. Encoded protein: CASSQGTGEKDGNT. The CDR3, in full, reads CASSQGTGEKDGNTIYF.

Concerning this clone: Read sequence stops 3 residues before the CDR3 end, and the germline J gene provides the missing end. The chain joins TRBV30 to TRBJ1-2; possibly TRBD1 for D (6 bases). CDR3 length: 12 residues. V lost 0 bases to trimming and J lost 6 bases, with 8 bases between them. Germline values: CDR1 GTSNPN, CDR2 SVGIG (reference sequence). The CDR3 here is CAWSVGGDGYTF. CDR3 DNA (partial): TGTGCCTGGAGTGTAGGGGGGGATGGC.

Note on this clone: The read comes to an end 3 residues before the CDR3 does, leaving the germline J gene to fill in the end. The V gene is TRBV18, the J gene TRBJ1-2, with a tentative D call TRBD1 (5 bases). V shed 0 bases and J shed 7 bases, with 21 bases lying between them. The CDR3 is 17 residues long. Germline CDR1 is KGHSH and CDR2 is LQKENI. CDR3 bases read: TGTGCCAGCTCACCACCGACTTCGTCCAGGGAAAGGGCTGGC. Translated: CASSPPTSSRERAG. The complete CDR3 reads CASSPPTSSRERAGYTF.

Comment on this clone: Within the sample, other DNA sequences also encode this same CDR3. The part of the CDR3 DNA that was read is TGTGCCAGTAGTATGGCGGGTAACAACGAG. This translates into CASSMAGNNE. The full-length CDR3 reads as CASSMAGNNEQYF. The chain recombines TRBV19 with TRBJ2-7, with D maybe TRBD2 (5 bases). The read terminates 3 residues before the CDR3 end, so the remaining end is supplied by the germline J gene. Germline loops: CDR1 LNHDA, CDR2 SQIVND (reference sequence). The CDR3 length is 13 residues. V lost 3 bases and J lost 5, with 11 bases in between.